These 16 T cell receptor beta chains were all obtained from the same sample, sequenced in a study of blood T cells in healthy people across ages. Using a J-beta primer mix together with a sample-barcoded 5' primer, a second PCR was run for about 6 to 12 cycles. TCRdb reprocessed the 5' RACE reads via MiXCR and lists one record per CDR3 protein. The repertoire holds more than 700,000 distinct CDR3 sequences, with about half as singletons. The sequenced sample consisted of blood. The receptors come from a man aged 80 or over in good health.

The genes are TRBV20-1 and TRBJ2-7, with D hard to call. Trimming stripped 6 bases from V and 6 bases from J, with 15 bases between. The germline gives CDR1 DFQATT, CDR2 SNEGSKA (reference sequence). The CDR3 is made up of 12 amino acids. CDR3 nucleotides: TGCAGTGCCCTCCCCGGAAAAAGCGAGCAGTACTTC. Residues: CSALPGKSEQYF.

The J gene is TRBJ2-5, the V gene TRBV5-1, with D maybe TRBD1 (5 bases). The J call is doubtful: the DNA matches TRBJ2-7 better. This CDR3 is built from 16 residues. Germline V gene lookup returns CDR1 SGHRS and CDR2 YFSETQ. The CDR3 sequence: CASSLGRQTEGYEQYF. The CDR3 DNA reads as TGCGCCAGCAGCTTGGGGCGTCAGACAGAAGGCTACGAGCAGTACTTC.

This clonotype was seen a few times. This chain uses TRBV25-1 with TRBJ2-5; TRBD1 aligns across 10 bases. Germline V gene data show CDR1 as MGHDK and CDR2 as SYGVNS. The CDR3 covers 15 residues. J gave up 11 bases and V 7 bases, and 16 bases lay outside the gene matches. The CDR3 reads CASIQSGTGVWEQYF. The CDR3 nucleotides are TGTGCCAGCATCCAATCCGGGACAGGGGTGTGGGAGCAGTACTTC.

The CDR3 loop reads CASSQVARITGELFF. As DNA, the CDR3 is TGTGCCAGCAGCCAAGTGGCTAGGATTACCGGGGAGCTGTTTTTT. The chain employs TRBV14 and TRBJ2-2; D gene uncertain. Trimming cost V 1 base and J 5 bases, with 11 bases left between them. The CDR3 sequence is 15 residues long. Germline CDR1 SGHDN, CDR2 FVKESK.

The V gene is TRBV29-1, the J gene TRBJ2-2, with 10 bases that match TRBD1. The CDR3 runs 14 residues. V was pared by 7 bases and J by 7 bases, with 9 bases of the junction left unmatched. Per germline, CDR1 SQVTM and CDR2 ANQGSEA. Here the CDR3 reads CSGKRQGAGGELFF. CDR3 sequence (DNA): TGCAGCGGGAAAAGACAGGGGGCCGGCGGGGAGCTGTTTTTT.

The chain links TRBV12-3 or TRBV12-4 to TRBJ2-7, with a tentative D call TRBD1 (6 bases). CDR3 length equals 14 residues. With 8 bases removed from V and 0 bases from J, the gap between germline ends came to 14 bases. The CDR3 DNA is TGTGCCAGCGGGGGCAAAAGCAGCTCCTACGAGCAGTACTTC. This gives the protein CASGGKSSSYEQYF.

Here the CDR3 reads CSASGGGGETQYF. The CDR3 region has the DNA TGCAGTGCTAGCGGGGGCGGGGGGGAGACCCAGTACTTC. The chain recombines TRBV20-1 with TRBJ2-5; 8 nucleotides match TRBD2. Germline V gene sequence: CDR1 DFQATT, CDR2 SNEGSKA (reference sequence). CDR3 length: 13 residues. V lost 3 bases to trimming and J lost 5 bases; unmatched junction nucleotides: 5.

The chain has TRBV7-2 and TRBJ2-1; D uncertain. Germline V CDR1 and CDR2: SGHTA, FQGNSA. Trimming pared 5 bases from V and 10 bases from J, leaving 18 bases between. The CDR3 has 14 residues. CDR3 region: CASSKRAFGEEQFF. CDR3 DNA: TGTGCCAGCAGCAAACGGGCGTTCGGAGAGGAGCAGTTCTTC.

V is TRBV29-1 and J is TRBJ1-4; D is undetermined. Germline-derived CDR1 and CDR2 are SQVTM and ANQGSEA. The CDR3 sequence is 14 residues long. V was cut by 1 base and J by 4 bases, with 10 bases left in between. The CDR3 here is CSVEGTNSNEKLFF. The CDR3 coding sequence is TGCAGCGTTGAAGGGACCAACAGTAATGAAAAACTGTTTTTT.

This clonotype was seen more than once but under ten times. This chain connects TRBV7-2 to TRBJ2-3; 7 positions agree with TRBD2. Losses at the gene ends were 5 bases for V and 3 bases for J; bases not matched to a gene: 11. Germline CDR1 and CDR2: SGHTA and FQGNSA. This CDR3 has 16 residues. CDR3 residues: CASSLMGGSWTDTQYF. The CDR3, as DNA: TGTGCCAGCAGCCTGATGGGGGGGTCCTGGACAGATACGCAGTATTTT. Full variable domain (remainder filled in from reference TRBV7-2 and TRBJ2-3): GAGVSQSPSNKVTEKGKDVELRCDPISGHTALYWYRQSLGQGLEFLIYFQGNSAPDKSGLPSDRFSAERTGGSVSTLTIQRTQQEDSAVYLCASSLMGGSWTDTQYFGPGTRLTVL.

J is TRBJ1-1 and V is TRBV6-2 or TRBV6-3, with a possible D match to TRBD1 (5 bases). Trimming left V 2 bases short and J 4 bases short, with 14 bases between. There are 15 residues in the CDR3. The germline V gene has CDR1 MNHEY and CDR2 SVGEGT. The CDR3 protein is CASSYRDLVGTEAFF. As DNA, the CDR3 is TGTGCCAGCAGTTACCGGGACCTTGTGGGCACTGAAGCTTTCTTT.

V usage is TRBV7-2 and J usage is TRBJ2-1; 8 positions match TRBD2. The CDR3 spans 14 residues. The V gene end was trimmed by 3 bases and the J gene end by 13 bases; junction bases not matched to a gene: 11. In germline, CDR1 is SGHTA, CDR2 FQGNSA. CDR3 in amino acids: CASSLGLGDRAQFF. The CDR3 DNA is TGTGCCAGCAGCTTGGGACTAGGAGATAGAGCCCAGTTCTTC. Together with reference TRBV7-2 and TRBJ2-1, the CDR3 gives the full variable domain: GAGVSQSPSNKVTEKGKDVELRCDPISGHTALYWYRQSLGQGLEFLIYFQGNSAPDKSGLPSDRFSAERTGGSVSTLTIQRTQQEDSAVYLCASSLGLGDRAQFFGPGTRLTVL.

This rearrangement joins TRBV29-1 to TRBJ2-3, with 8 bases lining up with TRBD1. The CDR3 contains 14 residues. Trimming took 4 bases from V and 0 from J; bases not matched to a gene: 3. Germline assignment: CDR1 SQVTM and CDR2 ANQGSEA. The CDR3 DNA is TGCAGCGTTGGCTGGACAGGGAGCACAGATACGCAGTATTTT. Translated, it gives CSVGWTGSTDTQYF.

The chain joins TRBV5-1 to TRBJ1-1; D is unclear. Trimming cost V 6 bases and J 3 bases, with 15 bases left between them. The CDR3 has 14 amino acids. From germline, CDR1 is SGHRS and CDR2 YFSETQ. DNA of the CDR3: TGCGCCAGCAACAAACTAGGGCGGGACACTGAAGCTTTCTTT. As protein: CASNKLGRDTEAFF.

The V call is TRBV18, the J call TRBJ1-6; D is undetermined. V lost 5 bases and J 7 bases, leaving 15 bases between the germline ends. The CDR3 is made up of 15 amino acids. Looked up from germline, CDR1 is KGHSH and CDR2 is LQKENI. This chain's CDR3 is CASSSRPVPNSPLHF. The CDR3, as DNA: TGTGCCAGCTCATCTCGTCCGGTGCCGAATTCACCCCTCCACTTT.

The chain is built from TRBV7-8 and TRBJ2-5, with TRBD2 matching 8 bases. From germline, CDR1 is SGHVS and CDR2 FQNEAQ. The CDR3 is made up of 13 amino acids. The trim removed 7 bases at V and 4 bases at J, leaving 5 bases unmatched. CDR3 nucleotide sequence: TGTGCCAGCATTCGGGGGGGAGGAGAGACCCAGTACTTC. As protein: CASIRGGGETQYF.